The sequence of this T cell receptor (beta chain) was determined in a study of blood T cell repertoires in COVID-19. Trimming cost V 7 bases and J 0 bases, with 7 bases left between them. The CDR3 totals 13 residues. The Seattle patients, enrolled during active infection, were followed longitudinally. Some clones are missing from TCRdb's copy, which holds only in-frame ones; the method was immunoSEQ multiplex PCR. The table lists more than 150,000 clones, approximately 87% of them singletons. The sample consisted of peripheral blood. The chain employs TRBV12-3 or TRBV12-4 and TRBJ1-5; no clear D gene. The clonotype comes from a woman between 65 and 79 years old with COVID-19, enrolled during active disease. The DNA of the CDR3 is TGTGCCAGCATGGCATATAGCAATCAGCCCCAGCATTTT. As protein: CASMAYSNQPQHF.